The TCR beta chain described here comes from a study of neurological immune-mediated disorders. As for the study in general: Relapsing-remitting forms accounted for about 90% of the 34 multiple sclerosis patients and secondary progressive forms for 3. Study-wide results and caveats: Levels of TCR clonal expansion peaked in HTLV-1-associated myelopathy and reached their lowest in multiple sclerosis, under those of healthy controls. On phylogenetic grouping, the repertoires of 18 of 34 multiple sclerosis patients fell within one related-CDR3 cluster, constituting a possible signature.

A total of 2 million PBMCs stored at -80 degrees C provided the unsorted libraries. V lost 3 bases, J lost 7 bases, and 16 bases lay in between. Per germline, CDR1 MNHEY and CDR2 SMNVEV (reference sequence). This CDR3 spans 14 amino acids. TCRdb used MiXCR to reprocess the 5' RACE reads, holding one entry per CDR3 protein. The sample records tens of thousands of distinct CDR3 sequences, nearly 3.5% being singletons. In this sample, this clonotype turned up many times. Its specificity is unknown. The sequenced sample consisted of PBMCs. The chain links TRBV27 to TRBJ2-7; D gene uncertain. The sequence derives from a man aged 40-50 years with multiple sclerosis. The CDR3: CASSLVRTYGEQYF. CDR3 DNA: TGTGCCAGCAGTTTGGTACGAACTTATGGGGAGCAGTACTTC.